This entry features one TCR beta chain sequence. Antigen specificity is unknown. 60 Vbeta and 13 Jbeta primers were used in PCR. Assay: immunoSEQ multiplex PCR; the TCRdb copy retains only in-frame clones and omits some. The profile shows approximately 140,000 clones, roughly four fifths of them singletons. This sample stems from a study of cytomegalovirus exposure and HLA in healthy donors. Study conclusions and caveats: Association with HLA alleles at 0.05 false discovery rate was found for around 15,000 TCR beta sequences in a later analysis. Analysis was carried out at a later point, and it linked a missense DCLRE1C variant to TCR beta V- and J-gene trimming. Previously analyzed data showed that most TCR beta V segments were productive at a frequency of about 90% or about 30%.

V lost 7 bases to trimming and J lost 3 bases, with 9 bases between them. The CDR3 sequence is 13 residues long. Germline CDR1 reads ENHRY; CDR2 reads SYGVKD. The receptor was isolated from a girl aged 2-15 years in good health and CMV-seronegative. Sequenced material: PBMCs. The chain recombines TRBV10-3 with TRBJ2-2; D gene ambiguous. The CDR3 DNA follows: TGTGCCATCAAGGCCCTAGACACCGGGGAGCTGTTTTTT. Translation: CAIKALDTGELFF.